This T cell receptor beta chain was identified in a study of cytomegalovirus exposure and HLA in healthy donors. Whole-study results and caveats: It was about 150 TCR beta chains that were listed as cytomegalovirus-associated. Roughly uniform sequencing depth across donors was assumed, possibly incorrectly. CMV serostatus alone was available as immune exposure information.

Unmatched junction bases numbered 10, after V lost 3 bases and J lost 2 bases. The germline gives CDR1 KGHSH, CDR2 LQKENI. The CDR3 contains 17 residues. PCR amplification relied on 60 Vbeta primers (plus 13 Jbeta primers). Clones were read by immunoSEQ multiplex PCR, and TCRdb kept only the in-frame ones, dropping some. The sample records fewer than 200,000 clones, roughly 79% being singletons. On this clone itself: Its antigen is unknown.

The source is a woman aged 45 to 65 in good health and CMV-seronegative. The chain has TRBV18 and TRBJ2-5; 9 bases map to TRBD1. The sequencing sample was made of PBMCs. The CDR3: CASSPTPWTGAQETQYF. The CDR3 coding sequence is TGTGCCAGCTCACCGACGCCCTGGACAGGGGCTCAAGAGACCCAGTACTTC. Full variable domain (rest looked up from reference TRBV18 and TRBJ2-5): NAGVMQNPRHLVRRRGQEARLRCSPMKGHSHVYWYRQLPEEGLKFMVYLQKENIIDESGMPKERFSAEFPKEGPSILRIQQVVRGDSAAYFCASSPTPWTGAQETQYFGPGTRLLVL.